This is a list of T cell receptor beta chains from one sample in a study of blood T cell repertoires in COVID-19. Generated by immunoSEQ multiplex PCR, the TCRdb table keeps only in-frame clones and is missing some. Altogether about 270,000 clones are present, approximately 85% being singletons, with the ten largest covering about 9.3%. Sequenced sample: PBMCs or T cells enriched from blood (not recorded which). The receptors stem from a woman aged 50 to 60 with acute COVID-19. Each CDR3 is given with its conserved first and last residue. The D gene is left open where the match is weak. Size values are once, few and many counts, or a class for expanded clones, and some rows have none.

-,TRBV10-3,TRBJ2-1,TRBD2,TGTGCCATCAGTGGGGAGGGCAATGAGCAGTTCTTC,CAISGEGNEQFF
-,TRBV13,TRBJ1-4,TRBD1,TGTGCCAGCAGCTTGGGACAGGGAGATGAAAAACTGTTTTTT,CASSLGQGDEKLFF
-,TRBV6-5,TRBJ1-1,-,TGTGCCAGCAGCAGGCCCTCGGGGACTGAAGCTTTCTTT,CASSRPSGTEAFF
once,TRBV5-1,TRBJ2-7,TRBD1,TGCGCCAGCAGCGCCGGACAGGGGGCCTACGAGCAGTACTTC,CASSAGQGAYEQYF
-,TRBV5-1,TRBJ2-2,-,TGCGCCAGCAGCTTCGGTTATACCCCTGACACCGGGGAGCTGTTTTTT,CASSFGYTPDTGELFF
-,TRBV6-5,TRBJ1-6,TRBD1,TGTGCCAGCACCTCGACAGGGGATAATTCACCCCTCCACTTT,CASTSTGDNSPLHF
-,TRBV18,TRBJ1-2,TRBD1,TGTGCCAGCTCACCAAACGGACAGGATGGCTACACCTTC,CASSPNGQDGYTF
-,TRBV24-1,TRBJ2-7,-,TGTGCCACCAGTGATTCTCTAGGTTTACAGTACTTC,CATSDSLGLQYF
-,TRBV14,TRBJ1-2,-,TGTGCCAGCAGCTTAAAAGCCAGGGGTGGCTACACCTTC,CASSLKARGGYTF
-,TRBV4-1,TRBJ2-7,-,TGCGCCAGCAGGCAGACATCTAGCGCGCCTTCCTACGAGCAGTACTTC,CASRQTSSAPSYEQYF
-,TRBV29-1,TRBJ1-1,-,TGCAGCGTTGAAAGAGGAGTGAACACTGAAGCTTTCTTT,CSVERGVNTEAFF
-,TRBV5-8,TRBJ1-3,TRBD1,TGTGCCAGCAGCTATCGGACAGGGGTCCAGTCTGGAAACACCATATATTTT,CASSYRTGVQSGNTIYF
-,TRBV12-3/TRBV12-4,TRBJ1-1,-,TGTGCCAGCAACCAACAGGGACCCACTGAAGCTTTCTTT,CASNQQGPTEAFF
-,TRBV10-3,TRBJ1-2,TRBD1,TGTGCCATCAGTGAGTCGGGACAGTATGGCTACACCTTC,CAISESGQYGYTF
-,TRBV13,TRBJ1-3,TRBD1,TGTGCCAGCAGCCCAAGACAGGGGGAAGCTGGAAACACCATATATTTT,CASSPRQGEAGNTIYF
-,TRBV29-1,TRBJ1-5,-,TGCAGCGTTGGAGGGGGTGGTCAGCCCCAGCATTTT,CSVGGGGQPQHF
once,TRBV7-2,TRBJ2-2,TRBD1,TGTGCCAGCAGCTTGGTGACAGGGGGCGGCACCGGGGAGCTGTTTTTT,CASSLVTGGGTGELFF